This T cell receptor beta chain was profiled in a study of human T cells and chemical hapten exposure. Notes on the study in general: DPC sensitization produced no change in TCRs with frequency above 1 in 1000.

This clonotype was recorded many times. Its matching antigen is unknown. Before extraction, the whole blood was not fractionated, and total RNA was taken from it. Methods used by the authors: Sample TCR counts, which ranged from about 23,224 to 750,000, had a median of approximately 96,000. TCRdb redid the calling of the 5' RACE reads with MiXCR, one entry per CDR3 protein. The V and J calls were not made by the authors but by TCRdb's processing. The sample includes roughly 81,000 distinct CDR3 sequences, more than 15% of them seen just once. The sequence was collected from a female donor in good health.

In nucleotides, the CDR3 is TGTGCCAGCAGCTTGAATGTGGGAGCTGAACACAATGAGCAGTTCTTC. Translated, it gives CASSLNVGAEHNEQFF. The chain has TRBV7-9 and TRBJ2-1; possibly TRBD2 for D (5 bases). V was shortened by 3 bases and J by 5 bases, with 17 bases between the two germline ends. Germline loops: CDR1 SEHNR, CDR2 FQNEAQ (reference sequence). The CDR3 length is 16 residues.